The 16 T cell receptor beta chains below were found in one sample sequenced in a study of response to subunit inactivated influenza vaccine. One entry per CDR3 protein results from TCRdb running MiXCR on the RT-PCR reads. The sample holds approximately 500,000 distinct CDR3 sequences, about 15% seen once. This specimen was PBMCs from blood, taken 11 to 12 days after vaccination. Receptor source: a man aged 45 to 65 who received an inactivated influenza vaccine.

The gene calls are TRBV4-2 and TRBJ1-1; D uncertain. CDR3 size: 14 residues. With 0 bases removed from V and 1 base from J, the gap between germline ends came to 6 bases. Germline CDR1 reads LGHNA; CDR2 reads YNFKEQ. The CDR3 coding sequence is TGTGCCAGCAGCCAAGAGACCGAGAACACTGAAGCTTTCTTT. Its translation is CASSQETENTEAFF.

This clonotype was detected ten times or more. The CDR3 here is CASSQVSGHEQYF. The CDR3 DNA is TGTGCCAGCAGCCAAGTTTCGGGCCACGAGCAGTACTTC. The chain uses TRBV3-1 and TRBJ2-7; D not certain. CDR1 and CDR2 from the germline V gene are LGHDT and YNNKEL (reference sequence). This CDR3 region has 13 residues. Deletions cut 1 base from V and 5 bases from J, with 9 bases between.

This clonotype came up a few times. CDR3: CASSLEEGWFGEQYF. The CDR3 nucleotides are TGTGCCAGCAGCCTAGAGGAGGGGTGGTTCGGTGAGCAGTACTTC. The V gene is TRBV7-9, the J gene TRBJ2-7, with D possibly matching TRBD2 (6 bases). V lost 5 bases, J lost 7 bases, and 21 bases lay in between. The length of the CDR3 is 15 residues. Germline CDR1 reads SEHNR; CDR2 reads FQNEAQ (reference sequence).

The chain combines TRBV12-3 or TRBV12-4 with TRBJ1-2; tentative D call: TRBD1 (5 bases). V dropped 6 bases and J dropped 0 bases, with 14 bases sitting between them. The CDR3 extends over 15 amino acids. CDR3 residues: CASSLGRKSNYGYTF. In DNA form, the CDR3 reads TGTGCCAGCAGCCTGGGACGGAAGTCTAACTATGGCTACACCTTC.

This clonotype turned up a few times. This rearrangement joins TRBV27 to TRBJ1-5; maybe TRBD1 (6 bases). Germline V lookup: CDR1 MNHEY, CDR2 SMNVEV (reference sequence). V was clipped by 5 bases and J by 3 bases, with 11 bases between them. This CDR3 has 14 amino acids. CDR3 sequence (DNA): TGTGCCAGCAGTCCCCGGACAGACAATCAGCCCCAGCATTTT. This gives the protein CASSPRTDNQPQHF.

This clonotype was picked up one time. The gene calls are TRBV2 and TRBJ2-7; D call uncertain. The CDR3 is made up of 13 amino acids. V lost 4 bases and J lost 3, with 10 bases in between. CDR1 and CDR2 (germline): SNHLY, FYNNEI. The CDR3 region is CASSALRSYEQYF. The CDR3 region has the DNA TGTGCCAGCAGTGCTCTTCGGAGCTACGAGCAGTACTTC.

The chain links TRBV20-1 to TRBJ2-4; TRBD2 agrees at 7 bases. V lost 3 bases, J lost 7 bases, and 6 bases stayed unmatched. Germline CDR1 reads DFQATT; CDR2 reads SNEGSKA (reference sequence). The CDR3 spans 13 residues. CDR3 DNA: TGCAGTGCTAGTTTGGGGGGGGAGAACATTCAGTACTTC. Protein sequence: CSASLGGENIQYF.

This clonotype was picked up a small number of times. The rearrangement links TRBV6-2 or TRBV6-3 to TRBJ2-1; TRBD2 matches at 8 bases. Losses at the gene ends were 6 bases for V and 6 bases for J; bases not matched to a gene: 10. Germline-derived CDR1 and CDR2 are MNHEY and SVGEGT. The CDR3 totals 15 residues. CDR3: CASRPTRTSPNEQFF. The CDR3 nucleotides are TGTGCCAGCAGGCCCACACGGACTAGCCCCAATGAGCAGTTCTTC.

The chain combines TRBV11-2 with TRBJ2-1; 11 positions agree with TRBD2. The CDR3 is 19 residues long. The germline V gene has CDR1 SGHAT and CDR2 FQNNGV. The V segment lost 1 base and the J segment 3 bases; nucleotides outside the gene matches: 11. DNA of the CDR3: TGTGCCAGCAGCTTAGTTGTTAGCGGGAGGGCCTCCCGCTACAATGAGCAGTTCTTC. It encodes CASSLVVSGRASRYNEQFF.

The chain joins TRBV12-3 or TRBV12-4 to TRBJ2-3; D is ambiguous. The CDR3 is made up of 13 amino acids. V gave up 6 bases and J gave up 2 bases, with 9 bases separating them. CDR3 residues: CASRAANTDTQYF. In nucleotides, the CDR3 is TGTGCCAGCAGGGCTGCAAACACAGATACGCAGTATTTT.

CDR3 coding DNA: TGTGCCAGCAGTTACCGGGACAGAAAAGATACGCAGTATTTT. This codes for CASSYRDRKDTQYF. V is TRBV6-5 and J is TRBJ2-3; 7 bases agree with TRBD1. V gave up 2 bases and J gave up 5 bases; unmatched junction bases: 4. CDR1 is MNHEY and CDR2 is SVGAGI in the germline V gene. The CDR3 has 14 amino acids.

This clonotype was seen ten or more times. V and J are TRBV11-2 and TRBJ2-1; D is ambiguous. CDR3 length equals 12 residues. The ends were cut back, 4 bases at V and 12 bases at J, with 13 bases in the middle. Germline assignment: CDR1 SGHAT and CDR2 FQNNGV. CDR3 region: CASSYDSSGQFF. In nucleotides, the CDR3 is TGTGCCAGCAGCTACGACTCCTCCGGGCAGTTCTTC.

This clonotype occurred a few times. This chain uses TRBV6-5 with TRBJ2-1; D uncertain. This CDR3 contains 14 residues. Between the trimmed V and J ends, which lost 0 bases and 6 bases, there was a span of 9 bases. CDR1 is MNHEY and CDR2 is SVGAGI in the germline V gene. CDR3 nucleotides: TGTGCCAGCAGTTACTCTTCTAGTTCCAATGAGCAGTTCTTC. Translating it yields CASSYSSSSNEQFF.

This clonotype was counted many times. V and J are TRBV20-1 and TRBJ1-2; D unresolved. CDR3 length equals 13 residues. Germline V lookup: CDR1 DFQATT, CDR2 SNEGSKA (reference sequence). The V gene lost 1 base and the J gene lost 7 bases, with 13 bases spanning the gap. CDR3 DNA: TGCAGTGCTAGAGTTGCAGTCCAGGCTGGCTACACCTTC. This translates into CSARVAVQAGYTF.

This clonotype was counted only a few times. This chain connects TRBV29-1 to TRBJ1-4, with TRBD1 as a possible D gene (6 bases). The germline V and J ends were trimmed by 6 bases and 0 bases, with 11 bases remaining between them. This CDR3 has 14 residues. CDR1 SQVTM and CDR2 ANQGSEA come from the germline V gene. Written as DNA, the CDR3 is TGCAGCGTGACAGGACGTGCAACTAATGAAAAACTGTTTTTT. Encoded protein: CSVTGRATNEKLFF.

This rearrangement joins TRBV12-3 or TRBV12-4 to TRBJ2-2, with D tentatively TRBD1 (5 bases). V dropped 5 bases and J dropped 1 base, with 17 bases sitting between them. This CDR3 spans 17 amino acids. CDR3 in DNA: TGTGCCAGCAGTACCTGGACAACCAATTGGAACACCGGGGAGCTGTTTTTT. This encodes CASSTWTTNWNTGELFF.